This T cell receptor beta chain was found in a study of T cells in localized non-small cell lung cancer. From germline, CDR1 is MNHEY and CDR2 SVGAGI. The CDR3 is 14 amino acids. J gave up 2 bases and V 7 bases, and 4 bases lay outside the gene matches. Clones were sequenced by immunoSEQ multiplex PCR, and TCRdb holds only the in-frame ones, with some missing. The repertoire holds tens of thousands of clones, with around nine tenths as singletons. The sample in question was peripheral blood, obtained before any cancer treatment. This TCR derives from a woman aged 35 to 69 with stage I squamous cell lung carcinoma. The V and J genes are TRBV6-5 and TRBJ2-1; 8 positions agree with TRBD1. CDR3 in amino acids: CASTKTGAYNEQFF. CDR3 sequence (DNA): TGTGCCAGCACGAAGACAGGGGCCTACAATGAGCAGTTCTTC.